A selection of T cell receptor beta chains follows, all from one sample in a study of blood T cell repertoires in COVID-19. The repertoire was sequenced with immunoSEQ multiplex PCR; TCRdb's copy has only in-frame clones and lacks some. Among more than 250,000 clones, 65% to 90% were seen once, and the ten largest hold less than 6.5%. The sample taken for sequencing was peripheral blood. The receptors were sampled from a man aged 45-60 years with active or convalescent COVID-19. Both conserved end residues are part of each CDR3. Fields, in order: J gene, clone size, D gene, V gene, CDR3 DNA, CDR3 protein. A D gene is named only where the DNA matches it firmly. Size tells how often a clone was seen (once, few, many) or the class of an expanded clone, and some rows leave it out.

>TRBJ2-7|-|TRBD1|TRBV10-3
TGTGCCATCAGTGGACAGGGGCCCGAATACGAGCAGTACTTC
CAISGQGPEYEQYF
>TRBJ2-1|-|TRBD2|TRBV5-5
TGTGCCAGCGGACGACTAGCGGGACGCAATGAGCAGTTCTTC
CASGRLAGRNEQFF
>TRBJ2-2|-|TRBD2|TRBV19
TGTGCCGGGAGGGACGCCGCGAACACCGGGGAGCTGTTTTTT
CAGRDAANTGELFF
>TRBJ1-1|-|TRBD1|TRBV7-6
TGTGCCAGCAGCGGCAGACAGGGGGTGAACACTGAAGCTTTCTTT
CASSGRQGVNTEAFF
>TRBJ1-2|-|TRBD1|TRBV7-9
TGTGCCAGCAGCCTAGGGACAGGGGGCTATGGCTACACCTTC
CASSLGTGGYGYTF
>TRBJ1-6|few|TRBD1|TRBV19
TGTGCCAGTAGTACCCGGACAGGGGGCGATTCACCCCTCCACTTT
CASSTRTGGDSPLHF
>TRBJ1-1|-|-|TRBV10-3
TGTGCCATCAGTGAGGGAAGGGGTCTCGCTGAAGCTTTCTTT
CAISEGRGLAEAFF
>TRBJ2-4|-|-|TRBV5-6
TGTGCCAGCAGCTTGAATGGGGCGGACATTCAGTACTTC
CASSLNGADIQYF
>TRBJ1-2|-|TRBD1|TRBV14
TGTGCCAGCAGCCAGGGACAGTTGCTTGATGGCTACACCTTC
CASSQGQLLDGYTF
>TRBJ1-4|-|-|TRBV12-5
TGTGCTAGTGGTACCGGGACAAGTGAAAAACTGTTTTTT
CASGTGTSEKLFF